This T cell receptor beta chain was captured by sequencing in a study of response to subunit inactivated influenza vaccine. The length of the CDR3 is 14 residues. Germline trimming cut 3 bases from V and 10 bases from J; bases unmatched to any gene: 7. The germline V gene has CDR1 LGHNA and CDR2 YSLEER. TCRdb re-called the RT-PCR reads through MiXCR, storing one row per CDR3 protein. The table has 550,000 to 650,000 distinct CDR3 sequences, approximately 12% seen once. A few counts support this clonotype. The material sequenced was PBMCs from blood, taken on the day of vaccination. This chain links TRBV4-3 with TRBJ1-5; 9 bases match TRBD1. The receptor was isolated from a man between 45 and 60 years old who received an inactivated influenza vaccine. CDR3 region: CASSQDRGNGPQHF. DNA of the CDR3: TGCGCCAGCAGCCAGGACAGGGGAAATGGCCCCCAGCATTTT.